The 24 T cell receptor beta chains in this list originate from one sample, sequenced in a study of T and B cells in COVID-19 patients. Each TRB amplification used about 220-500 ng of genomic DNA from blood. BIOMED2 TRB-A/B primer pools were used in multiplex TRB PCR. Each CDR3 protein is one row after TCRdb ran MiXCR on the multiplex PCR reads. The sample has 15,000 to 20,000 distinct CDR3 sequences, 36% seen once. The sequenced material came from blood. The source of these receptors is a human donor with active COVID-19.

This rearrangement joins TRBV19 to TRBJ1-5; a possible D gene is TRBD1 (6 bases). CDR3 length: 14 residues. V dropped 7 bases and J dropped 6 bases, with 16 bases sitting between them. Germline CDR1 LNHDA, CDR2 SQIVND (reference sequence). CDR3 sequence reads: CASTHWTEAQPQHF. The DNA for the CDR3 is TGTGCCAGTACCCATTGGACAGAGGCTCAGCCCCAGCATTTT. Supplemented by reference TRBV19 and TRBJ1-5, the full variable domain reads DGGITQSPKYLFRKEGQNVTLSCEQNLNHDAMYWYRQDPGQGLRLIYYSQIVNDFQKGDIAEGYSVSREKKESFPLTVTSAQKNPTAFYLCASTHWTEAQPQHFGDGTRLSIL.

This rearrangement joins TRBV4-2 to TRBJ2-3, with a weak D call TRBD2 (5 bases). Germline V gene lookup returns CDR1 LGHNA and CDR2 YNFKEQ. The V gene lost 0 bases and the J gene lost 0 bases, with 13 bases spanning the gap. The CDR3 totals 17 residues. The CDR3 sequence: CASSQEWRLGSTDTQYF. CDR3 DNA sequence: TGTGCCAGCAGCCAAGAGTGGAGGCTCGGGAGCACAGATACGCAGTATTTT.

This clonotype turned up a few times. V gene TRBV6-2 or TRBV6-3 combines with J gene TRBJ1-5; D is unresolved. The CDR3 extends over 14 amino acids. Trimming removed 2 bases from V and 5 bases from J, with 10 bases in between. Germline V gene sequence: CDR1 MNHEY, CDR2 SVGEGT. In DNA form, the CDR3 reads TGTGCCAGCAGTTACGAAGGGAGCTATCAGCCCCAGCATTTT. It specifies CASSYEGSYQPQHF.

The chain couples TRBV13 to TRBJ2-3, with D uncertain. Germline V gene lookup returns CDR1 PRHDT and CDR2 FYEKMQ (reference sequence). V dropped 1 base and J dropped 4 bases, with 12 bases sitting between them. This CDR3 is built from 15 residues. The CDR3 region is CASSLADRAADTQYF. The CDR3 nucleotides are TGTGCCAGCAGCTTAGCTGATCGGGCCGCAGATACGCAGTATTTT.

The chain couples TRBV6-5 to TRBJ2-1, with TRBD2 matching 14 bases. Trimming took 5 bases from V and 14 from J; bases not matched to a gene: 14. Germline V gene sequence: CDR1 MNHEY, CDR2 SVGAGI. The CDR3 totals 16 residues. CDR3 DNA: TGTGCCAGCAGTCCCAGGGGGACTAGCGGGGGCTGGGGTAAGTTCTTC. This codes for CASSPRGTSGGWGKFF.

V is TRBV7-2 and J is TRBJ1-5; D is ambiguous. The CDR3 loop spans 14 amino acids. Germline V gene sequence: CDR1 SGHTA, CDR2 FQGNSA. Trimming left V 4 bases short and J 5 bases short, with 12 bases between. The CDR3 reads CASSSRRRDQPQHF. The CDR3 coding sequence is TGTGCCAGCAGCTCCCGCAGGCGAGATCAGCCCCAGCATTTT.

This clonotype is judged medium-sized. The V call is TRBV19, the J call TRBJ1-5; no reliable D call. CDR1 is LNHDA and CDR2 is SQIVND in the germline V gene (reference sequence). Trimming stripped 3 bases from V and 0 bases from J, with 12 bases between. CDR3 length: 16 amino acids. The CDR3 spells CASSIPTAYSNQPQHF. The DNA of the CDR3 is TGTGCCAGTAGTATCCCTACCGCATATAGCAATCAGCCCCAGCATTTT.

This clonotype occurred a few times. The CDR3 here is CASSFQGTQETQYF. The CDR3 nucleotides read TGTGCCAGCAGTTTTCAAGGAACGCAAGAGACCCAGTACTTC. The rearrangement uses TRBV6-1 and TRBJ2-5; D unclear. Trimming removed 5 bases from V and 2 bases from J, with 12 bases in between. Germline V gene sequence: CDR1 MNHNS, CDR2 SASEGT. This CDR3 has 14 amino acids.

The chain recombines TRBV10-3 with TRBJ2-1, with D perhaps matching TRBD1 or TRBD2 (6 bases each). Germline CDR1 reads ENHRY; CDR2 reads SYGVKD. CDR3 length: 15 residues. V dropped 1 base and J dropped 5 bases, with 12 bases sitting between them. CDR3 nucleotide sequence: TGTGCCATCAGTGAGTACGGGGGCTCTAACAATGAGCAGTTCTTC. Residues: CAISEYGGSNNEQFF.

The chain combines TRBV6-1 with TRBJ2-5; TRBD2 matches 14 bases. The junction had 8 bases not matched to a gene; V was cut back by 6 bases and J by 5 bases. The CDR3 extends over 16 amino acids. The V gene's germline CDR1 is MNHNS and CDR2 SASEGT. The CDR3 region is CASRDRLAGGLETQYF. In DNA, the CDR3 is TGTGCCAGCAGGGATCGACTAGCGGGGGGGCTCGAGACCCAGTACTTC.

This clonotype appeared a few times. The CDR3 DNA sequence: TGTGCCAGCATTCGAGCCGGGACAGGGGGCAGGACTGGGGCCAACGTCCTGACTTTC. Translating it yields CASIRAGTGGRTGANVLTF. The chain uses TRBV6-1 and TRBJ2-6; 12 positions match TRBD1. This CDR3 contains 19 residues. The germline CDR1 and CDR2 sequences are MNHNS and SASEGT. Losses at the gene ends were 7 bases for V and 2 bases for J; bases not matched to a gene: 12.

The chain joins TRBV27 to TRBJ2-5; TRBD1 might be the D (6 bases). The germline V and J ends were trimmed by 5 bases and 0 bases, with 10 bases remaining between them. This CDR3 has 14 amino acids. Germline lookup yields CDR1 MNHEY and CDR2 SMNVEV (reference sequence). As DNA, the CDR3 is TGTGCCAGCAGTAGGACAGTCTACCAAGAGACCCAGTACTTC. Translation: CASSRTVYQETQYF.

The chain couples TRBV12-3 or TRBV12-4 to TRBJ1-4; 10 nucleotides agree with TRBD1. The CDR3 loop spans 15 amino acids. J gave up 7 bases and V 6 bases, and 8 bases lay outside the gene matches. This chain's CDR3 is CASREGTGVFEKLFF. CDR3 sequence (DNA): TGTGCCAGCAGAGAAGGGACAGGGGTTTTTGAAAAACTGTTTTTT.

The V call is TRBV12-3 or TRBV12-4, the J call TRBJ1-6, with D uncertain. This CDR3 contains 13 residues. Trimming shortened V by 4 bases and J by 9 bases, and 10 bases separated the two germline ends. CDR3: CASSSYRSSPLHF. For the CDR3, the DNA is TGTGCCAGCAGTTCCTACCGGAGTTCACCCCTCCACTTT.

The V and J genes are TRBV19 and TRBJ1-5; 8 positions agree with TRBD1. This CDR3 spans 15 amino acids. Unmatched junction bases numbered 10, after V lost 7 bases and J lost 5 bases. The germline gives CDR1 LNHDA, CDR2 SQIVND (reference sequence). CDR3: CASIYSSGGDQPQHF. The CDR3, as DNA: TGTGCCAGTATTTATTCATCAGGGGGCGATCAGCCCCAGCATTTT.

Comment on this clonotype: One base away lies a much larger clone, so this may be a sequencing read error. CDR3 in amino acids: CASSGRDRANSGANVLTF. The CDR3 nucleotides read TGTGCCAGCAGCGGGCGGGACAGGGCAAACTCTGGGGCCAACGTCCTGACTTTC. The chain couples TRBV5-4 to TRBJ2-6; TRBD1 matches at 9 bases. Germline-derived CDR1 and CDR2 are SGHNT and YYREEE (reference sequence). V was pared by 4 bases and J by 0 bases, with 8 bases of the junction left unmatched. CDR3 length: 18 amino acids.

Note on this clonotype: Sequence at one end of the junction differs from germline and may be a read error. The V call is TRBV20-1, the J call TRBJ2-1; D may be TRBD2 (7 bases). The CDR3 has 14 residues. Germline V gene data show CDR1 as DFQATT and CDR2 as SNEGSKA (reference sequence). The CDR3 protein is CSARGGVSYNEQFF. The CDR3 bases are TGCAGTGCCAGAGGGGGGGTTTCCTACAATGAGCAGTTCTTC.

The V gene is TRBV6-2 or TRBV6-3, the J gene TRBJ2-1; D gene ambiguous. The CDR3 runs to 13 residues. Germline V CDR1 and CDR2: MNHEY, SVGEGT. The V gene lost 2 bases and the J gene lost 6 bases, with 8 bases spanning the gap. The CDR3 spells CASSYPSLNEQFF. CDR3 bases: TGTGCCAGCAGTTACCCCAGCCTCAATGAGCAGTTCTTC.

In its sample, this clonotype was seen many times. CDR3 amino acids: CASSTRGFYGTDTQYF. Written as DNA, the CDR3 is TGTGCCAGCAGCACCCGGGGGTTTTACGGCACAGATACGCAGTATTTT. This rearrangement joins TRBV27 to TRBJ2-3; TRBD2 might be the D (6 bases). This CDR3 contains 16 residues. Germline V gene data show CDR1 as MNHEY and CDR2 as SMNVEV (reference sequence). The V gene lost 6 bases and the J gene lost 1 base, with 17 bases spanning the gap.

The chain links TRBV6-2 or TRBV6-3 to TRBJ2-7; no reliable D call. From germline, CDR1 is MNHEY and CDR2 SVGEGT. Trimming removed 6 bases at V and 1 base at J, with 4 bases between. This CDR3 is 11 amino acids long. The CDR3 protein is CASSGSYEQYV. The CDR3 DNA reads TGTGCCAGCAGCGGGTCCTACGAGCAGTACGTC.

This clonotype ranks as medium-sized (0.01 to 0.1%). CDR3 loop: CASSSGTATSYEQYF. The CDR3 DNA reads as TGTGCCAGTAGTAGCGGGACCGCCACCTCCTACGAGCAGTACTTC. The rearrangement uses TRBV19 and TRBJ2-7; D might be TRBD2 (6 bases). Looked up from germline, CDR1 is LNHDA and CDR2 is SQIVND (reference sequence). Trimming took off 4 bases at V and 0 bases at J, with 13 bases between the two ends. This CDR3 spans 15 amino acids.

The chain couples TRBV4-3 to TRBJ2-3; maybe TRBD2 (6 bases). The CDR3 covers 14 residues. Germline-derived CDR1 and CDR2 are LGHNA and YSLEER. Trimming took off 0 bases at V and 6 bases at J, with 10 bases between the two ends. CDR3 residues: CASSQDTSRDTQYF. DNA for the CDR3: TGCGCCAGCAGCCAAGATACTAGCCGGGATACGCAGTATTTT.

This clonotype counts as medium-sized (0.01 to 0.1%). The J gene is TRBJ1-6, the V gene TRBV15; perhaps TRBD1 as D (5 bases). This CDR3 region has 13 residues. The V end lost 3 bases, the J end lost 15 bases, and 15 bases lay between the germline ends. Germline CDR1 reads LNHNV; CDR2 reads YYDKDF (reference sequence). The DNA of the CDR3 is TGTGCCACCAGCAGCACTACAGGTGGTCTCCTCCACTTT. It translates to CATSSTTGGLLHF.

The chain couples TRBV5-3 to TRBJ1-1; D call uncertain. TRBV5-3 is flagged as an ORF with uncertain function. V lost 4 bases to trimming and J lost 1 base, with 14 bases between them. This CDR3 is 15 amino acids long. Here the CDR3 reads CARSILRTENTEAFF. CDR3 DNA: TGTGCCAGAAGCATCCTCCGGACGGAGAACACTGAAGCTTTCTTT.